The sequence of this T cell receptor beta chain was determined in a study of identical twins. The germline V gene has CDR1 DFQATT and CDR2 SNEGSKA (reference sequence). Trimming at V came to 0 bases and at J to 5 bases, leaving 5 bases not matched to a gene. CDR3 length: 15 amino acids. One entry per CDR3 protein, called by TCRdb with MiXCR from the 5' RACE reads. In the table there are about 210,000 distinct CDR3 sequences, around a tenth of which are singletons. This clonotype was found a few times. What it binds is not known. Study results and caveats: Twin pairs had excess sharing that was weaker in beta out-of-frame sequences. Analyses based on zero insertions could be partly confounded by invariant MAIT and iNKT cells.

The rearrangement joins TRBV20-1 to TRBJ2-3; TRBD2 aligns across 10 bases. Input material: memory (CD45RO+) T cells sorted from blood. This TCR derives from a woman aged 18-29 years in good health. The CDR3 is CSARDSLAGVDTQYF. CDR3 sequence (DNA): TGCAGTGCTAGAGATTCCCTAGCGGGGGTAGATACGCAGTATTTT.